Below are 21 T cell receptor beta chains sequenced from a single sample in a study of blood T cell repertoires in COVID-19. This table comes from immunoSEQ multiplex PCR, and its TCRdb copy is limited to in-frame clones, with some not included. The table shows around 270,000 clones, with approximately 89% occurring only once. The material sequenced was peripheral blood. These receptors were obtained from a man aged 35-49 years who had recovered from COVID-19.

The V call is TRBV30, the J call TRBJ2-7; tentatively, D is TRBD1 (6 bases). V was cut by 4 bases and J by 0 bases, with 7 bases left in between. CDR1 is GTSNPN, CDR2 SVGIG, per germline (reference sequence). The CDR3 totals 12 residues. The CDR3 spells CAWKGGSYEQYF. The CDR3 coding sequence is TGTGCCTGGAAAGGGGGCTCCTACGAGCAGTACTTC.

The rearrangement uses TRBV5-1 and TRBJ2-5; 10 bases are a match to TRBD2. Germline V gene data show CDR1 as SGHRS and CDR2 as YFSETQ. The CDR3 is 18 residues long. V trimming: 4 bases; J trimming: 1 base; junction bases outside the gene matches: 13. The chain's CDR3 is CASSPRQLAGRPQETQYF. Here the CDR3 DNA reads TGCGCCAGCAGCCCGCGACAACTAGCGGGGAGGCCCCAAGAGACCCAGTACTTC.

V and J are TRBV3-1 (or the pseudogene TRBV3-2) and TRBJ2-1, with TRBD2 matching 11 bases. The V gene's germline CDR1 is LGHDT and CDR2 YNNKEL (reference sequence). V lost 0 bases, J lost 1 base, and 5 bases stayed unmatched. The CDR3 is 18 amino acids. The CDR3 coding sequence is TGTGCCAGCAGCCAAGATCGACTAGCGGGATTATCCTACAATGAGCAGTTCTTC. It codes for CASSQDRLAGLSYNEQFF.

This rearrangement joins TRBV12-3 or TRBV12-4 to TRBJ1-2, with D unresolved. The V gene lost 6 bases and the J gene lost 3 bases, with 5 bases spanning the gap. This CDR3 is 11 amino acids long. The DNA of the CDR3 is TGTGCCAGCAGGCAGGACTATGGCTACACCTTC. Protein sequence: CASRQDYGYTF.

The chain joins TRBV5-6 to TRBJ2-7; possible D gene TRBD2, 5 bases. The ends were cut back, 0 bases at V and 7 bases at J, with 17 bases in the middle. This CDR3 is 15 amino acids long. Germline CDR1 and CDR2: SGHDT and YYEEEE. The CDR3 region has the DNA TGTGCCAGCAGCTTGGTTGCGGGCGGAGTACGAGAGCAGTACTTC. Protein product: CASSLVAGGVREQYF.

The CDR3 region has the DNA TGTGCCAGCAGTCGGGAGACTAGCGGGAGGGGGTGGACAGATACGCAGTATTTT. This sequence encodes CASSRETSGRGWTDTQYF. The chain carries TRBV6-6 and TRBJ2-3; 14 nucleotides align to TRBD2. The junction had 10 bases not matched to a gene; V was cut back by 5 bases and J by 3 bases. The CDR3 loop spans 18 amino acids. CDR1 and CDR2 from the germline V gene are MNHNY and SVGAGI (reference sequence).

The chain employs TRBV9 and TRBJ2-7; no reliable D call. CDR1 SGDLS and CDR2 YYNGEE come from the germline V gene. Trimming removed 0 bases from V and 4 bases from J, with 26 bases in between. This CDR3 is 19 amino acids long. The CDR3 nucleotides are TGTGCCAGCAGCGTAGCCGTGATAGTTTGGGCTCCCAGTACTTACGAGCAGTACTTC. The encoded protein is CASSVAVIVWAPSTYEQYF.

The V call is TRBV5-1, the J call TRBJ1-2; D unresolved. From germline, CDR1 is SGHRS and CDR2 YFSETQ. Trimming removed 0 bases from V and 4 bases from J, with 10 bases in between. The CDR3 loop spans 14 amino acids. CDR3 in DNA: TGCGCCAGCAGCTTGGGCGTAGCGTTCTATGGCTACACCTTC. Protein product: CASSLGVAFYGYTF.

The J gene is TRBJ2-1, the V gene TRBV3-1 (or the pseudogene TRBV3-2); possibly TRBD2 for D (6 bases). This CDR3 is 12 amino acids long. Germline V lookup: CDR1 LGHDT, CDR2 YNNKEL (reference sequence). V was pared by 1 base and J by 13 bases, with 11 bases between. The DNA of the CDR3 is TGTGCCAGCAGCCAAGGGGCTAGCGTACAGTTCTTC. Its protein product is CASSQGASVQFF.

The chain recombines TRBV12-3 or TRBV12-4 with TRBJ2-1; D is perhaps TRBD2 (5 bases). The CDR3 length is 13 residues. V dropped 3 bases and J dropped 8 bases, with 11 bases sitting between them. In DNA, the CDR3 is TGTGCCAGCAGTTTGAGGAGGCAGGATGAGCAGTTCTTC. Amino acid sequence: CASSLRRQDEQFF.

V is TRBV9 and J is TRBJ2-7, with a possible D match to TRBD1 (5 bases). With 2 bases removed from V and 4 bases from J, the gap between germline ends came to 13 bases. The CDR3 contains 14 residues. CDR1 and CDR2 from the germline V gene are SGDLS and YYNGEE. The DNA of the CDR3 is TGTGCCAGCAGCGTCCGTAGACAGCAATACGAGCAGTACTTC. Amino acid sequence: CASSVRRQQYEQYF.

J is TRBJ2-3 and V is TRBV9; 8 bases agree with TRBD1. CDR1 is SGDLS, CDR2 YYNGEE, per germline. This CDR3 region has 16 residues. V trimming: 4 bases; J trimming: 0 bases; junction bases outside the gene matches: 7. CDR3 sequence: CASSLRQGTSTDTQYF. The CDR3 bases are TGTGCCAGCAGCCTTCGACAGGGGACTAGCACAGATACGCAGTATTTT. The entire variable domain, with the rest obtained from reference TRBV9 and TRBJ2-3, is as follows: DSGVTQTPKHLITATGQRVTLRCSPRSGDLSVYWYQQSLDQGLQFLIQYYNGEERAKGNILERFSAQQFPDLHSELNLSSLELGDSALYFCASSLRQGTSTDTQYFGPGTRLTVL.

The chain employs TRBV6-5 and TRBJ1-2; D ambiguous. V was clipped by 2 bases and J by 3 bases, with 4 bases between them. The CDR3 loop spans 12 amino acids. Germline values: CDR1 MNHEY, CDR2 SVGAGI. The CDR3 loop is CASSYGHYGYTF. The CDR3 DNA follows: TGTGCCAGCAGTTACGGCCACTATGGCTACACCTTC.

This chain links TRBV27 with TRBJ1-2, with 8 bases fitting TRBD1. Germline assignment: CDR1 MNHEY and CDR2 SMNVEV (reference sequence). V lost 8 bases to trimming and J lost 5 bases; unmatched junction nucleotides: 10. CDR3 length: 14 amino acids. CDR3 in DNA: TGTGCCAGCGGGTTTTCCGGGACAGGTTATGGCTACACCTTC. Translation: CASGFSGTGYGYTF.

This chain links TRBV2 with TRBJ2-7, with a tentative D call TRBD1 (6 bases). V gave up 10 bases and J gave up 4 bases, with 20 bases separating them. Germline-derived CDR1 and CDR2 are SNHLY and FYNNEI. The CDR3 loop spans 14 amino acids. Here the CDR3 DNA reads TGTGCCATCGCCCGGGACAACCCCCAGTACGAGCAGTACTTC. Amino acids: CAIARDNPQYEQYF.

This chain joins TRBV4-1 and TRBJ2-7; 9 bases align to TRBD2. Germline assignment: CDR1 MGHRA and CDR2 YSYEKL. This CDR3 spans 13 amino acids. V trimming: 2 bases; J trimming: 5 bases; junction bases outside the gene matches: 1. CDR3: CASSQQREDEQYF. Written as DNA, the CDR3 is TGCGCCAGCAGCCAACAGCGGGAGGACGAGCAGTACTTC.

The table lists this clone with a count of one. This chain joins TRBV27 and TRBJ2-1; 9 positions match TRBD2. Germline trimming cut 7 bases from V and 4 bases from J; bases unmatched to any gene: 8. CDR3 length: 15 amino acids. Germline CDR1 MNHEY, CDR2 SMNVEV (reference sequence). The CDR3 region is CASNSGLAIYNEQFF. The CDR3 coding sequence is TGTGCCAGCAATTCTGGACTAGCGATATACAATGAGCAGTTCTTC.

V and J are TRBV9 and TRBJ2-2; possibly TRBD2 for D (6 bases). CDR1 is SGDLS and CDR2 is YYNGEE in the germline V gene. The CDR3 has 14 amino acids. With 0 bases removed from V and 9 bases from J, the gap between germline ends came to 12 bases. CDR3 amino acids: CASSVDVRERELFF. Here the CDR3 DNA reads TGTGCCAGCAGCGTAGACGTCCGGGAGAGGGAGCTGTTTTTT. Combining the CDR3 with reference TRBV9 and TRBJ2-2 gives the whole variable domain DSGVTQTPKHLITATGQRVTLRCSPRSGDLSVYWYQQSLDQGLQFLIQYYNGEERAKGNILERFSAQQFPDLHSELNLSSLELGDSALYFCASSVDVRERELFFGEGSRLTVL.

This clone was recorded a few times. This rearrangement joins TRBV19 to TRBJ1-1; 7 nucleotides match TRBD1. The CDR3 loop spans 13 amino acids. Unmatched junction bases numbered 13, after V lost 7 bases and J lost 11 bases. CDR1 is LNHDA and CDR2 is SQIVND in the germline V gene (reference sequence). The CDR3 region is CASTIGTDQVAFF. In DNA, the CDR3 is TGTGCCAGTACCATCGGGACAGACCAGGTGGCTTTCTTT.

This chain uses TRBV2 with TRBJ1-4; D uncertain. The germline CDR1 and CDR2 sequences are SNHLY and FYNNEI. V lost 2 bases and J lost 0, with 10 bases in between. CDR3 length: 16 residues. In DNA, the CDR3 is TGTGCCAGCAGTGAATTGGAGGTTGCAACTAATGAAAAACTGTTTTTT. Translating it yields CASSELEVATNEKLFF.

The gene calls are TRBV9 and TRBJ1-2, with 10 nucleotides matching TRBD1. The germline V gene encodes CDR1 SGDLS and CDR2 YYNGEE. Germline trimming cut 3 bases from V and 6 bases from J; bases unmatched to any gene: 14. This CDR3 contains 17 residues. The CDR3 here is CASSADPSPGQGDGYTF. The CDR3 DNA reads as TGTGCCAGCAGCGCCGACCCGAGCCCCGGACAGGGGGATGGCTACACCTTC.